This T cell receptor beta chain is from a study of identical twins (dated by TCRdb to between 2015 and 2016). Background on the whole study: To test whether fetal clonotypes persist, the study used deep sequencing on TCR alpha and beta repertoires from monozygotic twins, unrelated adults of various ages, and cord blood. To rule out contamination, the twin experiments were replicated at different times with different library preparation protocols. Results and caveats for the whole study, not just this receptor: Zero-insertion analyses could be partly confounded by invariant T cells such as MAIT and iNKT, although diverse VJ usage argued against such confounding for most clonotypes. Out-of-frame TCR alpha sharing in monozygotic twins was systematically underestimated by recombination models, whereas sharing between unrelated individuals was in agreement with the recombination models. Fewer insertions were carried by abundant cord blood beta clonotypes, a similar but weaker trend appeared in young adult naive repertoires, and no such trend appeared in memory repertoires. Because the same donors could not be followed over many years, the conclusions relied on cross-sectional statistical analysis. Compared with coincidental sharing between unrelated individuals, an excess of low generation-probability sequences was observed among out-of-frame TCR alpha sequences shared between twins. In beta out-of-frame sequences, excess twin sharing was weaker, because having fewer shared sequences lowered the signal-to-noise ratio.

This clonotype has only a few counts. The clone's antigen remains unknown. There are no base qualities to consult, and no much larger clone falls within one base. All donors were healthy Caucasians. Three pairs of female monozygotic twins, all aged about 18 to 30 years, were included in the twin cohort. Positive isolation kits from Invitrogen were used to isolate the CD4+ and CD8+ T cell populations. CDR1 and CDR2, per the germline V gene, are LGHNA and YSLEER. The CDR3 measures 18 amino acids from cysteine to phenylalanine. Of all the DNA, just the CDR3 is kept, 54 bases in frame from base 1. The trim is 1 base for V and 1 base for J, with a gap of 20 bases between the germline ends. The library was obtained by 5' RACE. Sequenced using an Illumina HiSeq 2000. Template switching added a universal primer binding site, and the final cDNA carried a unique molecular identifier that allowed TCR cDNA molecules to be counted accurately. First-strand cDNA for TCR alpha and beta chains was synthesized from specific primers in the conserved constant-segment region. To control for contamination, every cDNA library carried two barcodes: a SMART-Mk sample barcode plus Illumina barcodes. Two successive PCR steps introduced TruSeq adapter sequences along with Illumina sample barcodes. The Illumina HiSeq platform was used with custom primers to sequence TCR alpha and beta cDNA libraries. For the original study's pipeline: Raw reads were processed with MiGEC to extract unique molecular identifiers, and MiXCR was used to determine CDR3 positions. Recombination models were inferred per individual with the repgenHMM and IGoR tools using an EM algorithm. Shared clonotypes were analyzed with the tcR package in R, and sharing was normalized by the product of cloneset sizes. To study raw recombination without the effects of thymic and clonal selection, out-of-frame nonproductive sequences were analyzed. The public reads were reprocessed in TCRdb via fastp at Q25 and MiXCR, keeping in-frame beta chains. Each CDR3 protein appears once, grouped with its most common genes and DNA. TCRdb assigned the V and J calls; the authors' analysis was not used. The sample data list 400,000 to 550,000 distinct CDR3 sequences, and around 24% of these were observed just once. Jointly, the top ten make up 2.9% of the sample.

In addition, the sample was reused for a study of T cells expressing NK-cell markers. That second report states: About eight donors provided sorted CD3+CD56+NKG2C+, CD3+CD56+NKG2C- and CD3+CD56-NKG2C+ T-cell subsets, whose TCR beta-chain repertoires were profiled. Of the eight sequenced donors, seven were found to be HCMV-seropositive and one was found to be HCMV-seronegative. In several experiments an anti-gammadeltaTCR antibody was added to restrict sorting to alphabetaTCR-expressing T cells. For five or six donors, the dominant CD3+CD56+NKG2C+ clonotypes were among the top 10 CD8+ clonotypes and accounted for roughly 1.0-7.5% of CD8+ T cells. Those dominant clonotypes were again the most abundant among CD3+CD56-NKG2C+ cells in a few donors, at about 25-65%. It remained unclear whether the expanded NKG2C-expressing T cell clones were specific for HCMV antigens. The eight sequenced donors were randomly selected healthy volunteers, three men and five women. A commercial ELISA kit detecting HCMV-specific IgG in serum was used to determine HCMV serostatus. Reads were demultiplexed and grouped by UMI with MIGEC, and clonotypes were assembled and quantified with MiTCR. To exclude erroneous sequences, only TCR cDNA sequences supported by at least two reads were retained. The tcR package was used for downstream repertoire analysis, with clonotypes matched between fractions based on CDR3 nucleotide sequence plus V segment. VDJmatch was used to annotate antigen specificity against VDJdb, with one amino acid substitution in CDR3 allowed.

This TCR was recovered from a woman under 30 in good health. This chain joins TRBV4-3 to TRBJ2-7; TRBD1 is possibly the D segment (5 matching bases). The specimen was CD4+ T cells sorted from blood. The sequence in DNA is TGCGCCAGCAGCCAAGGTTTATCAGTTTCTGGGGCATCCTACGAGCAGTACTTC. Its protein reads: CASSQGLSVSGASYEQYF.